The 30 T cell receptor beta chains below all came from one sample that was sequenced in a study of OX40 agonist ivuxolimab in advanced cancers. Measured with immunoSEQ multiplex PCR; TCRdb has only the in-frame clones, and not every one. The sample yields tens of thousands of clones, 81% seen once. Sequencing was performed on CD4+ or CD8+ T cells sorted from blood, taken in a trial of the OX40 agonist ivuxolimab. Every receptor here comes from an adult with an advanced solid tumor such as melanoma, head and neck, liver or kidney cancer.

This clone was detected only once. The rearrangement links TRBV11-2 to TRBJ2-5; D possibly corresponds to TRBD2 (6 bases). CDR3 length: 17 amino acids. V was cut by 1 base and J by 5 bases, with 20 bases left in between. CDR1 and CDR2 from the germline V gene are SGHAT and FQNNGV. Here the CDR3 reads CASSLGLARGSAETQYF. In DNA, the CDR3 is TGTGCCAGCAGCTTAGGGCTAGCGAGGGGTTCAGCGGAGACCCAGTACTTC.

This sequence joins TRBV15 and TRBJ1-1; maybe TRBD1 (6 bases). CDR3 length: 15 residues. Trimming took off 5 bases at V and 3 bases at J, with 16 bases between the two ends. CDR1 is LNHNV and CDR2 is YYDKDF in the germline V gene (reference sequence). The CDR3 DNA reads as TGTGCCACCAGCTCTCAAGGGGGACGGGACACTGAAGCTTTCTTT. The encoded protein is CATSSQGGRDTEAFF.

This chain joins TRBV28 and TRBJ1-5; TRBD1 agrees at 8 bases. The germline gives CDR1 MDHEN, CDR2 SYDVKM. The V gene end was trimmed by 2 bases and the J gene end by 6 bases; junction bases not matched to a gene: 3. The CDR3 consists of 14 residues. CDR3 sequence: CASSLQGASQPQHF. CDR3 bases: TGTGCCAGCAGTTTACAGGGGGCAAGTCAGCCCCAGCATTTT. The variable domain in full, with the rest retrieved from reference TRBV28 and TRBJ1-5, is DVKVTQSSRYLVKRTGEKVFLECVQDMDHENMFWYRQDPGLGLRLIYFSYDVKMKEKGDIPEGYSVSREKKERFSLILESASTNQTSMYLCASSLQGASQPQHFGDGTRLSIL.

Points on this clone: Other DNA sequences in this specimen translate into the identical CDR3. This chain uses TRBV27 with TRBJ2-3; perhaps TRBD1 as D (6 bases). CDR3 size: 14 residues. V shed 4 bases and J shed 3 bases, with 11 bases lying between them. Germline values: CDR1 MNHEY, CDR2 SMNVEV (reference sequence). The CDR3 sequence: CASSSRGYTDTQYF. In DNA, the CDR3 is TGTGCCAGCAGTTCCAGGGGATATACAGATACGCAGTATTTT.

The J gene is TRBJ1-3, the V gene TRBV5-1; perhaps TRBD1 as D (6 bases). This CDR3 has 14 residues. Looked up from germline, CDR1 is SGHRS and CDR2 is YFSETQ. With 2 bases removed from V and 4 bases from J, the gap between germline ends came to 10 bases. CDR3 in amino acids: CASSLQGDGNTIYF. The CDR3 region has the DNA TGCGCCAGCAGCTTACAGGGCGACGGAAACACCATATATTTT.

This clone has a single count. The chain has TRBV9 and TRBJ1-2; D remains ambiguous. Germline loops: CDR1 SGDLS, CDR2 YYNGEE. CDR3 size: 14 residues. V lost 4 bases and J lost 3, with 13 bases in between. CDR3 nucleotides: TGTGCCAGCAGCCCCACAAGTCTCGACTATGGCTACACCTTC. Residues: CASSPTSLDYGYTF.

The V and J genes are TRBV19 and TRBJ1-1; D is uncertain. The germline CDR1 and CDR2 sequences are LNHDA and SQIVND (reference sequence). Between the trimmed V and J ends, which lost 5 bases and 0 bases, there was a span of 10 bases. CDR3 size: 14 residues. CDR3 loop: CASSPLSMNTEAFF. The CDR3 DNA reads TGTGCCAGTAGTCCGCTTAGTATGAACACTGAAGCTTTCTTT.

This chain connects TRBV7-9 to TRBJ1-1; D is perhaps TRBD1 (5 bases). V gave up 10 bases and J gave up 1 base, with 13 bases separating them. Germline V gene sequence: CDR1 SEHNR, CDR2 FQNEAQ (reference sequence). The CDR3 loop spans 13 amino acids. CDR3 DNA: TGTGCCATTGGGGGGTACAAGAACACTGAAGCTTTCTTT. Translated: CAIGGYKNTEAFF.

The V and J genes are TRBV28 and TRBJ1-1; weak D call: TRBD1 (5 bases). The length of the CDR3 is 15 residues. Germline V CDR1 and CDR2: MDHEN, SYDVKM. V was trimmed by 2 bases and J by 2 bases, leaving 12 bases between them. The CDR3 region has the DNA TGTGCCAGCAGTTTAGAACGACAGCAAAACACTGAAGCTTTCTTT. This gives the protein CASSLERQQNTEAFF.

The chain couples TRBV19 to TRBJ2-5; D is possibly TRBD1 or TRBD2 (5 bases each). The CDR3 contains 15 residues. Germline CDR1 reads LNHDA; CDR2 reads SQIVND (reference sequence). V lost 4 bases and J lost 5, with 17 bases in between. CDR3 nucleotide sequence: TGTGCCAGTAGTACTGGGCCCGGGACGAGGGAGACCCAGTACTTC. Translating it yields CASSTGPGTRETQYF.

For the CDR3, the DNA is TGCGCCAGCAGCCAATCCGGCGGTGAGCAGTTCTTC. Residues: CASSQSGGEQFF. This rearrangement joins TRBV4-3 to TRBJ2-1; no definite D call. V gave up 2 bases and J gave up 9 bases, with 8 bases separating them. The CDR3 extends over 12 amino acids. From germline, CDR1 is LGHNA and CDR2 YSLEER.

This sequence joins TRBV28 and TRBJ2-7; D ambiguous. The V gene's germline CDR1 is MDHEN and CDR2 SYDVKM. The CDR3 is made up of 14 amino acids. V was cut by 3 bases and J by 1 base, with 10 bases left in between. The CDR3 is CASSFPGSSYEQYV. The CDR3 bases are TGTGCCAGCAGTTTCCCCGGTTCTTCCTACGAGCAGTACGTC.

The V and J genes are TRBV4-1 and TRBJ2-3; TRBD2 agrees at 9 bases. The CDR3 sequence is 17 residues long. Germline V gene lookup returns CDR1 MGHRA and CDR2 YSYEKL. Unmatched junction bases numbered 6, after V lost 0 bases and J lost 2 bases. CDR3 sequence: CASSQEGLAGNTDTQYF. The CDR3 DNA sequence: TGCGCCAGCAGCCAAGAAGGCCTAGCGGGAAACACAGATACGCAGTATTTT.

V usage is TRBV13 and J usage is TRBJ2-7; TRBD2 agrees at 10 bases. The CDR3 extends over 14 amino acids. Germline-derived CDR1 and CDR2 are PRHDT and FYEKMQ (reference sequence). The ends lost 4 bases at V and 7 bases at J; junction bases unmatched: 7. CDR3 protein: CASSSGLAPWEQYF. CDR3 bases: TGTGCCAGCAGCTCGGGACTAGCGCCTTGGGAGCAGTACTTC.

This chain connects TRBV6-4 to TRBJ2-1, with 7 bases that match TRBD1. The junction had 6 bases not matched to a gene; V was cut back by 4 bases and J by 3 bases. Looked up from germline, CDR1 is MRHNA and CDR2 is SNTAGT. The CDR3 is 15 residues long. Here the CDR3 reads CASSAVGGFYNEQFF. CDR3 bases: TGTGCCAGCAGTGCTGTAGGGGGCTTCTACAATGAGCAGTTCTTC.

The chain joins TRBV6-5 to TRBJ2-7; D ambiguous. There are 14 residues in the CDR3. Germline V gene sequence: CDR1 MNHEY, CDR2 SVGAGI. V was shortened by 6 bases and J by 3 bases, with 15 bases between the two germline ends. CDR3 protein: CASRAIALDYEQYF. The CDR3 nucleotides read TGTGCCAGCAGGGCAATTGCCCTAGACTACGAGCAGTACTTC.

The chain links TRBV11-2 to TRBJ2-7, with TRBD2 identical over 9 bases. In germline, CDR1 is SGHAT, CDR2 FQNNGV. Trimming removed 2 bases from V and 6 bases from J; junction bases left unmatched: 8. The CDR3 covers 15 residues. DNA of the CDR3: TGTGCCAGCAGCTTATACCGCGGGGGGGCTTCCGAGCAGTACTTC. This sequence encodes CASSLYRGGASEQYF.

The gene calls are TRBV29-1 and TRBJ2-2; D gene uncertain. This CDR3 has 14 amino acids. Per the germline V gene, CDR1 is SQVTM and CDR2 is ANQGSEA. Trimming left V 4 bases short and J 4 bases short, with 13 bases between. CDR3 amino acids: CSVVPQGRTGELFF. The DNA of the CDR3 is TGCAGCGTTGTCCCCCAAGGTCGCACCGGGGAGCTGTTTTTT.

The rearrangement joins TRBV6-1 to TRBJ1-1; 7 nucleotides match TRBD1. CDR1 is MNHNS and CDR2 is SASEGT in the germline V gene. The CDR3 totals 17 residues. With V trimmed by 1 base and J by 0 bases, 8 bases remained unmatched. CDR3 sequence reads: CASSEEVGQAMNTEAFF. For the CDR3, the DNA is TGTGCCAGCAGTGAAGAAGTCGGACAGGCCATGAACACTGAAGCTTTCTTT.

The chain combines TRBV6-5 with TRBJ1-2, with D possibly TRBD1 on 6 matching bases. Germline-derived CDR1 and CDR2 are MNHEY and SVGAGI. This CDR3 is built from 15 residues. The V and J ends lost 2 bases and 4 bases respectively, with 14 bases between them. CDR3 protein: CASSYARGSTYGYTF. In DNA form, the CDR3 reads TGTGCCAGCAGTTACGCCAGGGGTTCGACCTATGGCTACACCTTC.

The rearrangement uses TRBV5-8 and TRBJ2-3; D is ambiguous. The CDR3 sequence is 12 residues long. Trimming removed 1 base from V and 3 bases from J, with 3 bases in between. The germline CDR1 and CDR2 sequences are SGHTS and YDEGEE. The CDR3 bases are TGTGCCAGCAGCTTGTTGACAGATACGCAGTATTTT. Protein product: CASSLLTDTQYF.

This clone has just a few counts. The V and J genes are TRBV11-2 and TRBJ2-7, with a weak D call TRBD1 (8 bases). Germline loops: CDR1 SGHAT, CDR2 FQNNGV. The CDR3 spans 15 residues. The V end lost 5 bases, the J end lost 2 bases, and 16 bases lay between the germline ends. For the CDR3, the DNA is TGTGCCAGCAGCCCCGGACAGGGACTACCCTACGAGCAGTACGTC. Protein sequence: CASSPGQGLPYEQYV.

The genes are TRBV29-1 and TRBJ1-2; D unclear. Between the trimmed V and J ends, which lost 2 bases and 0 bases, there was a span of 19 bases. CDR1 is SQVTM and CDR2 is ANQGSEA in the germline V gene. The CDR3 has 17 amino acids. CDR3 amino acids: CSVEPLRTTPSNYGYTF. The CDR3 coding sequence is TGCAGCGTTGAACCGTTACGGACGACCCCCTCTAACTATGGCTACACCTTC. Together with reference TRBV29-1 and TRBJ1-2, the CDR3 gives the full variable domain: SAVISQKPSRDICQRGTSLTIQCQVDSQVTMMFWYRQQPGQSLTLIATANQGSEATYESGFVIDKFPISRPNLTFSTLTVSNMSPEDSSIYLCSVEPLRTTPSNYGYTFGSGTRLTVV.

This clone rates as medium-sized. The J gene is TRBJ2-2, the V gene TRBV10-1; no firm D call. The V gene lost 2 bases and the J gene lost 7 bases, with 2 bases spanning the gap. Germline values: CDR1 WNHNN, CDR2 SYGVQD (reference sequence). CDR3 length equals 11 residues. CDR3 nucleotide sequence: TGCGCCAGCAGTGAGGGCGGGGAGCTGTTTTTT. Its protein is CASSEGGELFF.

The rearrangement joins TRBV9 to TRBJ1-1; D unresolved. Looked up from germline, CDR1 is SGDLS and CDR2 is YYNGEE. With 0 bases removed from V and 4 bases from J, the gap between germline ends came to 10 bases. CDR3 length: 14 residues. In nucleotides, the CDR3 is TGTGCCAGCAGCGTAGTAGCGGGGAGCACTGAAGCTTTCTTT. It codes for CASSVVAGSTEAFF.

The chain recombines TRBV7-9 with TRBJ1-4; 10 bases match TRBD1. CDR1 SEHNR and CDR2 FQNEAQ come from the germline V gene (reference sequence). V trimming: 5 bases; J trimming: 8 bases; junction bases outside the gene matches: 5. The CDR3 contains 14 residues. The CDR3 nucleotides read TGTGCCAGCAGCCGGGGACAGGGGTGGGAAAAACTGTTTTTT. This sequence encodes CASSRGQGWEKLFF.

The J gene is TRBJ2-1, the V gene TRBV28; D is perhaps TRBD1 or TRBD2 (5 bases each). The CDR3 sequence is 14 residues long. The germline V gene encodes CDR1 MDHEN and CDR2 SYDVKM. V lost 5 bases and J 2 bases, leaving 10 bases between the germline ends. In DNA form, the CDR3 reads TGTGCCAGCAGTAGGCAGGGACCCTACAATGAGCAGTTCTTC. Its translation: CASSRQGPYNEQFF.

The chain links TRBV7-8 to TRBJ2-7; TRBD1 aligns across 7 bases. J gave up 3 bases and V 5 bases, and 10 bases lay outside the gene matches. Germline CDR1 SGHVS, CDR2 FQNEAQ. The CDR3 length is 15 residues. The CDR3 region is CASSPRGGRGYEQYV. DNA of the CDR3: TGTGCCAGCAGCCCCAGAGGGGGCAGGGGCTACGAGCAGTACGTC.

CDR3 region: CASRSTGVYSPLHF. The CDR3 DNA reads as TGTGCCAGCAGATCGACAGGGGTTTATTCACCCCTCCACTTT. This rearrangement joins TRBV28 to TRBJ1-6; 8 bases match TRBD1. Looked up from germline, CDR1 is MDHEN and CDR2 is SYDVKM. CDR3 length: 14 amino acids. Losses at the gene ends were 6 bases for V and 8 bases for J; bases not matched to a gene: 6.

The chain joins TRBV27 to TRBJ1-5; D gene ambiguous. Trimming left V 1 base short and J 0 bases short, with 4 bases between. The CDR3 spans 14 residues. Per the germline V gene, CDR1 is MNHEY and CDR2 is SMNVEV (reference sequence). The CDR3 is CASSLLNSNQPQHF. The CDR3, as DNA: TGTGCCAGCAGTTTATTGAATAGCAATCAGCCCCAGCATTTT.